The rows below give T cell receptor beta chains drawn from one sample of a study of long-term antiretroviral therapy in people with HIV. The data were produced by immunoSEQ multiplex PCR, yet TCRdb's version contains in-frame clones alone and is incomplete. The sample records roughly 13,000 clones, about 78% being singletons. This sample comprised unsorted PBMCs, obtained 1.3 years after starting antiretroviral therapy. The receptors shown here come from a woman aged 18-35 years with HIV. The CDR3 runs from the conserved cysteine through the conserved F or W. D genes are given only for firm matches. Not all rows give a size; the values are once, few, many and, for expanded clones, a class.

CASSMGPGRMNTEAFF TGTGCCAGTAGTATGGGGCCGGGGCGGATGAACACTGAAGCTTTCTTT NA TRBJ1-1 NA 16 TRBV19
CASSPIGRNYGYTF TGTGCCAGCAGCCCGATTGGTCGGAACTATGGCTACACCTTC NA TRBJ1-2 NA 14 TRBV28
CASSLMGGVEGYGYTF TGTGCCAGCAGCTTAATGGGGGGGGTGGAGGGCTATGGCTACACCTTC NA TRBJ1-2 NA 16 TRBV7-3
CASSLNPGGTEAFF TGTGCCAGCAGCTTAAACCCGGGGGGCACTGAAGCTTTCTTT NA TRBJ1-1 NA 14 TRBV7-8
CASSLLGQGYEQYF TGTGCCAGCAGTCTCTTGGGGCAGGGCTACGAGCAGTACTTC NA TRBJ2-7 medium-sized 14 TRBV27
CASSLEGVKAFF TGTGCCAGCAGCTTAGAAGGGGTTAAGGCTTTCTTT NA TRBJ1-1 NA 12 TRBV13
CASSPRTGDGYTF TGTGCCAGCAGCCCAAGGACAGGTGATGGCTACACCTTC TRBD1 TRBJ1-2 NA 13 TRBV14
CASSRYAGDTYTGELFF TGCGCCAGCAGCCGATATGCCGGGGACACCTACACCGGGGAGCTGTTTTTT NA TRBJ2-2 few 17 TRBV4-3
CASSEPGTSGKETQYF TGTGCCAGCAGTGAACCCGGGACTAGCGGGAAGGAGACCCAGTACTTC TRBD2 TRBJ2-5 NA 16 TRBV25-1
CASSLYRSTEAFF TGTGCCAGCAGTTTATATCGGTCCACTGAAGCTTTCTTT NA TRBJ1-1 NA 13 TRBV27
CASSLAGRGLNQPQHF TGTGCCAGCAGCTTAGCGGGCAGGGGGCTCAATCAGCCCCAGCATTTT TRBD1 TRBJ1-5 NA 16 TRBV7-2
CASSLQVYSNTGELFF TGTGCCAGCAGTTTACAGGTCTACTCGAACACCGGGGAGCTGTTTTTT NA TRBJ2-2 NA 16 TRBV28
CATSSYRALNQPQHF TGTGCCACCAGCAGCTACAGGGCCCTGAATCAGCCCCAGCATTTT NA TRBJ1-5 few 15 TRBV15
CASSLTSGGAETQYF TGTGCCAGCAGCCTAACTAGCGGGGGGGCAGAGACCCAGTACTTC TRBD2 TRBJ2-5 NA 15 TRBV11-2
CASSLTYEETQYF TGTGCCAGCAGCTTAACCTATGAAGAGACCCAGTACTTC NA TRBJ2-5 NA 13 TRBV7-3
CAGSRGGGETQYF TGTGCCGGTTCCCGGGGGGGAGGGGAGACCCAGTACTTC NA TRBJ2-5 NA 13 TRBV12-1
CASSLLYTGELFF TGTGCCAGCAGCCTCCTTTACACCGGGGAGCTGTTTTTT NA TRBJ2-2 NA 13 TRBV7-9
CASSLEGGGELFF TGTGCCAGCAGCTTAGAGGGAGGCGGGGAGCTGTTTTTT NA TRBJ2-2 NA 13 TRBV11-3
CASSLAGTSYEQYF TGTGCCAGCAGCTTAGCGGGGACTTCCTACGAGCAGTACTTC NA TRBJ2-7 NA 14 TRBV7-3
CASSVCHRGVGMHYEQYF TGTGCCAGCAGCGTTTGTCACCGTGGGGTTGGTATGCACTACGAGCAGTACTTC NA TRBJ2-7 NA 18 TRBV9
CASSLVFLGGRSGELFF TGTGCCAGCAGCTTAGTCTTCCTAGGGGGGCGAAGCGGGGAGCTGTTTTTT NA TRBJ2-2 NA 17 TRBV7-2
CASSSIGGDTEAFF TGTGCCAGCAGCTCTATTGGGGGGGACACTGAAGCTTTCTTT NA TRBJ1-1 NA 14 TRBV7-3
CASSLGGPVGTDTQYF TGTGCCAGCAGCTTGGGAGGGCCAGTTGGGACAGATACGCAGTATTTT NA TRBJ2-3 NA 16 TRBV5-6
CASSVTGGSQPQHF TGTGCCAGCAGCGTGACAGGGGGTAGTCAGCCCCAGCATTTT TRBD1 TRBJ1-5 NA 14 TRBV28
CASSQGQGPFDEQFF TGCGCCAGCAGCCAAGGGCAGGGGCCATTCGATGAGCAGTTCTTC NA TRBJ2-1 few 15 TRBV5-4
CASSLAGDGGNTIYF TGTGCCAGCAGCTTAGCGGGGGATGGTGGAAACACCATATATTTT NA TRBJ1-3 NA 15 TRBV7-9
CASSVVGLGANVLTF TGTGCCAGCAGCGTAGTCGGGTTAGGGGCCAACGTCCTGACTTTC NA TRBJ2-6 NA 15 TRBV9
CASRQATRTEQFF TGTGCCAGCAGACAGGCGACACGGACAGAGCAGTTCTTC NA TRBJ2-1 few 13 TRBV7-6
CASSLGTDTYEQYF TGTGCCAGCAGCTTAGGGACCGATACCTACGAGCAGTACTTC NA TRBJ2-7 NA 14 TRBV7-9
CASSQEVSGWAGFF TGTGCCAGCAGCCAAGAGGTCTCAGGGTGGGCGGGGTTCTTC NA TRBJ2-1 NA 14 TRBV4-2
CASCRNPSSTDTQYF TGCGCCAGCTGCCGGAACCCAAGCTCGACCGATACGCAGTATTTT NA TRBJ2-3 NA 15 TRBV5-1
CASSRLPSGQETQYF TGCGCCAGCAGCAGACTGCCCAGCGGACAAGAGACCCAGTACTTC NA TRBJ2-5 NA 15 TRBV5-1
CASSLDHTSGQQGDEQFF TGTGCCAGCAGCTTAGACCACACCTCGGGCCAACAGGGGGATGAGCAGTTCTTC TRBD1 TRBJ2-1 NA 18 TRBV7-8
CSPRRGNTIYF TGCAGCCCCCGGAGGGGAAACACCATATATTTT NA TRBJ1-3 NA 11 TRBV20-1
CASWNYPAGGYTF TGTGCCAGTTGGAACTACCCCGCCGGAGGCTACACCTTC NA TRBJ1-2 few 13 TRBV19
CASSLVPGQGNGYTF TGCGCCAGCAGCTTGGTACCGGGACAGGGAAATGGCTACACCTTC TRBD1 TRBJ1-2 few 15 TRBV5-1
CASSEGAVKGSNQPQHF TGTGCCAGCAGTGAAGGGGCAGTCAAGGGGAGCAATCAGCCCCAGCATTTT NA TRBJ1-5 few 17 TRBV2
CASSLVIGSYEKLFF TGTGCCAGCAGCTTAGTGATCGGTTCTTATGAAAAACTGTTTTTT NA TRBJ1-4 NA 15 TRBV7-9
CASSFRDHVADTQYF TGCGCCAGCAGCTTCCGGGACCATGTGGCAGATACGCAGTATTTT NA TRBJ2-3 NA 15 TRBV4-1
CATSRDVGSERYEQYF TGTGCCACCAGCAGAGATGTGGGTTCCGAACGCTACGAGCAGTACTTC NA TRBJ2-7 NA 16 TRBV15
CASSYRGALGNEQFF TGTGCCAGCAGTTACCGAGGGGCCCTGGGGAATGAGCAGTTCTTC NA TRBJ2-1 NA 15 TRBV6-5
CASSQDFHRNEQFF TGTGCCAGCAGCCAAGATTTCCATCGGAATGAGCAGTTCTTC NA TRBJ2-1 NA 14 TRBV4-2
CASRGGGYTF TGTGCCAGCAGGGGAGGGGGCTACACCTTC NA TRBJ1-2 NA 10 TRBV7-2
CASSQATAYNEQFF TGTGCCAGCAGCCAAGCGACAGCCTACAATGAGCAGTTCTTC NA TRBJ2-1 NA 14 TRBV7-3
CASSSVGGTGELRNGYTF TGCGCCAGCAGTTCGGTCGGCGGGACAGGGGAGCTCAGGAATGGCTACACCTTC TRBD1 TRBJ1-2 once 18 TRBV5-1
CASSYSPDTEAFF TGTGCCAGCAGTTACTCACCAGACACTGAAGCTTTCTTT NA TRBJ1-1 NA 13 TRBV6-5
CATLTRQDLNYGYTF TGTGCCACCTTGACTAGACAGGACTTAAACTATGGCTACACCTTC NA TRBJ1-2 NA 15 TRBV6-5
CASSIDLRGWNENGYTF TGTGCCAGTAGTATAGACCTCAGGGGGTGGAATGAGAATGGCTACACCTTC TRBD1 TRBJ1-2 medium-sized 17 TRBV19
CASSSGGGPTDTQYF TGTGCCAGCTCTAGCGGGGGGGGGCCAACAGATACGCAGTATTTT TRBD2 TRBJ2-3 NA 15 TRBV28
CASSFPDSRDGYTF TGTGCCAGCAGCTTCCCGGACAGTAGAGATGGCTACACCTTC NA TRBJ1-2 NA 14 TRBV13
CASSIVLGSSPYNEQFF TGTGCCAGTAGTATAGTGTTGGGCTCGAGCCCCTACAATGAGCAGTTCTTC NA TRBJ2-1 NA 17 TRBV19
CASSFLAGVEDTQYF TGCGCCAGCAGCTTTTTAGCGGGGGTGGAGGATACGCAGTATTTT TRBD2 TRBJ2-3 NA 15 TRBV5-1
CASVSSRQGGEKLFF TGTGCCAGCGTATCTAGCCGTCAGGGAGGCGAAAAACTGTTTTTT NA TRBJ1-4 once 15 TRBV28
CASSQDRSFPEAFF TGCGCCAGCAGCCAAGATCGCAGCTTTCCTGAAGCTTTCTTT NA TRBJ1-1 NA 14 TRBV4-3
CASSQHGNAYNEQFF TGCGCCAGCAGCCAACACGGAAACGCTTACAATGAGCAGTTCTTC NA TRBJ2-1 NA 15 TRBV4-3
CASMSGFPDTQYF TGTGCCAGCATGAGCGGATTCCCAGATACGCAGTATTTT NA TRBJ2-3 NA 13 TRBV7-2
CASSQDHRETYNEQFF TGCGCCAGCAGCCAAGATCATAGAGAAACCTACAATGAGCAGTTCTTC NA TRBJ2-1 NA 16 TRBV4-1
CASSLIRGEAFF TGTGCCAGCAGCTTAATTCGGGGTGAAGCTTTCTTT NA TRBJ1-1 NA 12 TRBV7-8
CASSASQRGTEAFF TGTGCCAGCAGTGCTTCTCAAAGGGGCACTGAAGCTTTCTTT NA TRBJ1-1 NA 14 TRBV2
CASRAGDTQYF TGTGCCAGCAGGGCGGGGGATACGCAGTATTTT NA TRBJ2-3 NA 11 TRBV7-2